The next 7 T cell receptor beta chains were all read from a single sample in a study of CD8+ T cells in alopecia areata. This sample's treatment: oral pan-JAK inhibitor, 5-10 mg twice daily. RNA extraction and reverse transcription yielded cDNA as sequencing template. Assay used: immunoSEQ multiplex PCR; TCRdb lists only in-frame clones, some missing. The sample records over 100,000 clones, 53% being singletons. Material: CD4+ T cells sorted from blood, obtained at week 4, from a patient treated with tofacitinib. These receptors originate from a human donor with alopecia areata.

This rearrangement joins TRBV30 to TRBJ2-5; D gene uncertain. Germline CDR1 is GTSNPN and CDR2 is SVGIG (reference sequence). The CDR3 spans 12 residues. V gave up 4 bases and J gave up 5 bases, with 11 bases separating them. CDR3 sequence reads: CAWTLTRETQYF. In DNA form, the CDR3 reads TGTGCCTGGACACTCACGAGGGAGACCCAGTACTTC.

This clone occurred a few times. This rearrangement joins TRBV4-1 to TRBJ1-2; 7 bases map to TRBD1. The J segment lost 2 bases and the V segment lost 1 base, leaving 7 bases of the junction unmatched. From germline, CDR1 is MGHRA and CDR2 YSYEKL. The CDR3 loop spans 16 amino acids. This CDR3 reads CASSQGRGLANYGYTF. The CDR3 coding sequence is TGCGCCAGCAGCCAAGGGAGGGGGCTCGCGAACTATGGCTACACCTTC.

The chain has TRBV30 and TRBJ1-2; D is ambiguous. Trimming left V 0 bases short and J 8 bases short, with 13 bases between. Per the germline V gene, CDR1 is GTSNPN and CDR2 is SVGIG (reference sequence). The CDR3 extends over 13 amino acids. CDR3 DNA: TGTGCCTGGAGTGTATTGAGTGCTGGAGGCTACACCTTC. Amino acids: CAWSVLSAGGYTF.

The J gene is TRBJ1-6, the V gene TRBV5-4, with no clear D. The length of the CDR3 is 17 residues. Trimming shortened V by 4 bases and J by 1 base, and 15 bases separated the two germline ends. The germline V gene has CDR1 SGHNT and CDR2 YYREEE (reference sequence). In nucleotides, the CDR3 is TGTGCCAGCAGCCCCGGAGGAGGGCAGTCCTATAATTCACCCCTCCACTTT. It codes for CASSPGGGQSYNSPLHF.

CDR3 DNA: TGCAGCGTCTTGACAGGGGACGGCTACACCTTC. This codes for CSVLTGDGYTF. This rearrangement joins TRBV29-1 to TRBJ1-2, with 8 bases identical to TRBD1. CDR1 is SQVTM, CDR2 ANQGSEA, per germline. Trimming removed 6 bases from V and 8 bases from J; junction bases left unmatched: 5. This CDR3 has 11 amino acids.

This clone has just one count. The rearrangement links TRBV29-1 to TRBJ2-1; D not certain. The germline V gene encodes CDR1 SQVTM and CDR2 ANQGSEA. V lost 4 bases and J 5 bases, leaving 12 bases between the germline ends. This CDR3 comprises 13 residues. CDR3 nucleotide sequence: TGCAGCGTTGTGAGATACCTTGACAATGAGCAGTTCTTC. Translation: CSVVRYLDNEQFF.

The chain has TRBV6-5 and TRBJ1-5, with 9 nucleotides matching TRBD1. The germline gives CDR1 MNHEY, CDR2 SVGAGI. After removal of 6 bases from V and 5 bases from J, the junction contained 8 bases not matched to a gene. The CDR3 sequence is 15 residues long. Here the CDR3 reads CASSIDRGSHQPQHF. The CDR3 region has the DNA TGTGCCAGCAGCATCGACAGGGGGTCACATCAGCCCCAGCATTTT.